This T cell receptor beta chain was observed in a study of type 1 regulatory T cells. Across the whole study: This in vitro CD4 product, T-allo10, is enriched for Tr1 cells and alloantigen-specific. Study-level points and caveats: Type 1 regulatory T cells had a more restricted TCR repertoire than non-type 1 regulatory T cells.

TCRdb re-derived calls from the reads in MiXCR, one entry per CDR3 protein. Seen here are 60,000 to 70,000 distinct CDR3 sequences, around 49% observed once, and the top ten hold about 2%. In the case of this clonotype: Antigen: not known.

The CDR3 spans 15 residues. The V gene lost 4 bases and the J gene lost 1 base, with 13 bases spanning the gap. The chain combines TRBV12-3 or TRBV12-4 with TRBJ1-1; a weak D match, TRBD1 (6 bases). The receptor's source is a human donor in good health. Sequenced sample: cultured non-Tr1 T cells, either the whole culture or a sorted T cell fraction (not recorded which). CDR3 region: CASSSNRAANTEAFF. The CDR3 DNA sequence: TGTGCCAGCAGTTCAAACAGGGCCGCGAACACTGAAGCTTTCTTT.